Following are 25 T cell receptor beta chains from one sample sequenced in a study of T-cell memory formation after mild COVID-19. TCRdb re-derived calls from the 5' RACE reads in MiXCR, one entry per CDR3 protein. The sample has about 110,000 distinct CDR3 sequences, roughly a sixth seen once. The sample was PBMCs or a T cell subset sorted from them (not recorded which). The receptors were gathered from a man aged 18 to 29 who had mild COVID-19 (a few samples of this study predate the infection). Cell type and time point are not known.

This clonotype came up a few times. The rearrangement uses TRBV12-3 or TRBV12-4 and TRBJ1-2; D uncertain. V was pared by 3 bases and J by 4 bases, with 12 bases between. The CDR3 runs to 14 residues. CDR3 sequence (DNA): TGTGCCAGCAGTTTGCTCCGCAGCTCCTATGGCTACACCTTC. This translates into CASSLLRSSYGYTF.

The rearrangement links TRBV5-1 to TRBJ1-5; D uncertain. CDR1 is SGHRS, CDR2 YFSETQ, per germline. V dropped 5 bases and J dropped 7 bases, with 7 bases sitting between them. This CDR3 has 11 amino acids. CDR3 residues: CASRDFQPQHF. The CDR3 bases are TGCGCCAGCAGGGATTTCCAGCCCCAGCATTTT.

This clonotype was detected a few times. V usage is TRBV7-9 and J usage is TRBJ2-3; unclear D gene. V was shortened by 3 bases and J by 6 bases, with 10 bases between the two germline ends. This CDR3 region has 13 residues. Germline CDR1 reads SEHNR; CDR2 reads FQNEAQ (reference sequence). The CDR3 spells CASSFEMMDTQYF. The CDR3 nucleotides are TGTGCCAGCAGCTTCGAGATGATGGATACGCAGTATTTT.

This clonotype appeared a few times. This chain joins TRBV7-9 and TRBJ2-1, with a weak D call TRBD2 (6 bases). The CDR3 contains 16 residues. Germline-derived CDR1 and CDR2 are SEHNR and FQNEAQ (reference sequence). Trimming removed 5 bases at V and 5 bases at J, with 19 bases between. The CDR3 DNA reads TGTGCCAGCAGCCCATCCTGGGACTCGTTCCACAATGAGCAGTTCTTC. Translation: CASSPSWDSFHNEQFF.

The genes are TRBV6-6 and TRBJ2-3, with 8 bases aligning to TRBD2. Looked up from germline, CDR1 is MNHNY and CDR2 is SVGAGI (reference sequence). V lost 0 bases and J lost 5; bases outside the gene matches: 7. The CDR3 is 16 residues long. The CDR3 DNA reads TGTGCCAGCAGTTACTCGACGGGGGGGGCGAAAGATACGCAGTATTTT. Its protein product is CASSYSTGGAKDTQYF.

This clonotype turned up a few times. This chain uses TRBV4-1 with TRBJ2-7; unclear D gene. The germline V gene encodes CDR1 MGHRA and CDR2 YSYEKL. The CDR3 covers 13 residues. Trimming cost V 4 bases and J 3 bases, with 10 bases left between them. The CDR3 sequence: CASSLGPYYEQYV. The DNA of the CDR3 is TGCGCCAGCAGCCTCGGACCCTACTACGAGCAGTACGTC.

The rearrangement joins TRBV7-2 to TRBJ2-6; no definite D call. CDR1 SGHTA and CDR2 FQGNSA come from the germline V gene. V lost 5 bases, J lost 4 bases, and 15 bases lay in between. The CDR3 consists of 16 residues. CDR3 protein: CASSPEVVPGANVLTF. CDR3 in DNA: TGTGCCAGCAGCCCAGAGGTCGTGCCGGGGGCCAACGTCCTGACTTTC.

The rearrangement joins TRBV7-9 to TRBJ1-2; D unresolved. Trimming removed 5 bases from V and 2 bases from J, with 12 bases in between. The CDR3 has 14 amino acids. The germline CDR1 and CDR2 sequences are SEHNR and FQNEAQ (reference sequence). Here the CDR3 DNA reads TGTGCCAGCAGCGCCCCCGGGTCAAACTATGGCTACACCTTC. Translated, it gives CASSAPGSNYGYTF.

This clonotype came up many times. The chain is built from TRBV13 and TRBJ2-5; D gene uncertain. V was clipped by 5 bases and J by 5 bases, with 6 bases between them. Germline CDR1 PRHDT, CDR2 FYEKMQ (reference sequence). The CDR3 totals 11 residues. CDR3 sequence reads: CASSAQETQYF. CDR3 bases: TGTGCCAGCAGCGCACAGGAGACCCAGTACTTC.

CDR3 coding DNA: TGCAGTGCTCGGTCGGGACTAGCGGCGTACAATGAGCAGTTCTTC. This gives the protein CSARSGLAAYNEQFF. The chain joins TRBV20-1 to TRBJ2-1; TRBD2 matches at 11 bases. The V and J ends lost 5 bases and 4 bases, in that order; junction bases with no gene match: 7. In germline, CDR1 is DFQATT, CDR2 SNEGSKA (reference sequence). This CDR3 contains 15 residues.

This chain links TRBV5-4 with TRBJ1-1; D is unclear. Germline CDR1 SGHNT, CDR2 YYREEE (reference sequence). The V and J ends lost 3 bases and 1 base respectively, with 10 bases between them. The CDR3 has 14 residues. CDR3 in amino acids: CASSSPSGNTEAFF. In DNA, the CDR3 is TGTGCCAGCAGCTCCCCCTCGGGGAACACTGAAGCTTTCTTT.

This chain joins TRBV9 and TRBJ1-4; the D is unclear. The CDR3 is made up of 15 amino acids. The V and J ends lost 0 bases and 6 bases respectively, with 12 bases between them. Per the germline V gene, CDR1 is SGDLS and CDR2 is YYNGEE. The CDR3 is CASSVGRVDYEKLFF. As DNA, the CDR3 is TGTGCCAGCAGCGTAGGTCGGGTGGATTATGAAAAACTGTTTTTT.

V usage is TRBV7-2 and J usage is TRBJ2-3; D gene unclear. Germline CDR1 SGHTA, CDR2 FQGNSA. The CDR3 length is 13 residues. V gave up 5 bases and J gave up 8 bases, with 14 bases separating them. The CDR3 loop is CASSRAGPGTQYF. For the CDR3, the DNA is TGTGCCAGCAGCCGTGCTGGGCCCGGTACGCAGTATTTT. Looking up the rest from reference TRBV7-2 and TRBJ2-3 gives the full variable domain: GAGVSQSPSNKVTEKGKDVELRCDPISGHTALYWYRQSLGQGLEFLIYFQGNSAPDKSGLPSDRFSAERTGGSVSTLTIQRTQQEDSAVYLCASSRAGPGTQYFGPGTRLTVL.

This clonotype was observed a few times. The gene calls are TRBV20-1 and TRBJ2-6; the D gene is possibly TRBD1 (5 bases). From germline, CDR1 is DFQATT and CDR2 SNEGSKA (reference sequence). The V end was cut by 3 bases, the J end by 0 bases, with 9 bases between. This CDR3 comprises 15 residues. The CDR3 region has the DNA TGCAGTGCTAGTGACCAGGGCTCTGGGGCCAACGTCCTGACTTTC. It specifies CSASDQGSGANVLTF.

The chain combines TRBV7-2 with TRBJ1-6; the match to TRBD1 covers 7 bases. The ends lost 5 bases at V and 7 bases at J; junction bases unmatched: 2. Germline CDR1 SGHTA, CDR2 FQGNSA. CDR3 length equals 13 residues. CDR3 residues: CASSPQGNSPLHF. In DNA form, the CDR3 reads TGTGCCAGCAGCCCACAGGGGAATTCACCCCTCCACTTT. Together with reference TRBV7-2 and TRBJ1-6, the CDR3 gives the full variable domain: GAGVSQSPSNKVTEKGKDVELRCDPISGHTALYWYRQSLGQGLEFLIYFQGNSAPDKSGLPSDRFSAERTGGSVSTLTIQRTQQEDSAVYLCASSPQGNSPLHFGNGTRLTVT.

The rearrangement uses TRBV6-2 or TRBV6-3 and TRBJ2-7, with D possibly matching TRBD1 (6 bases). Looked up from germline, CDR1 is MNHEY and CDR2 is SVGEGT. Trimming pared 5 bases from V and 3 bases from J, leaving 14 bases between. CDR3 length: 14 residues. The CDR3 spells CASSTLTGFYEQYF. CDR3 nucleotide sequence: TGTGCCAGCAGTACGCTCACAGGGTTCTACGAGCAGTACTTC.

The CDR3: CASSRAPDGYGYTF. In DNA form, the CDR3 reads TGTGCCAGCAGCCGCGCCCCGGACGGCTATGGCTACACCTTC. The chain links TRBV7-8 to TRBJ1-2; D unclear. The CDR3 has 14 residues. Trimming shortened V by 5 bases and J by 4 bases, and 14 bases separated the two germline ends. Germline V gene lookup returns CDR1 SGHVS and CDR2 FQNEAQ.

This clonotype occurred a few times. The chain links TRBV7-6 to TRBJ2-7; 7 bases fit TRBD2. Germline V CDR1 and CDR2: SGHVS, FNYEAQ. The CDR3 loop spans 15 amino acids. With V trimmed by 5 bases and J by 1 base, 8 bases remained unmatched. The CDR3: CASSPLPGGSYEQYF. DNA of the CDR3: TGTGCCAGCAGCCCTTTGCCCGGGGGGTCCTACGAGCAGTACTTC.

The CDR3 region is CASSEGGLAPYEQYV. The CDR3 DNA sequence: TGTGCCAGCAGTGAAGGGGGACTAGCCCCCTACGAGCAGTACGTC. This chain uses TRBV6-1 with TRBJ2-7, with 9 bases identical to TRBD2. With 1 base clipped from V and 2 bases from J, the junction kept 3 bases outside the gene matches. The length of the CDR3 is 15 residues. In germline, CDR1 is MNHNS, CDR2 SASEGT.

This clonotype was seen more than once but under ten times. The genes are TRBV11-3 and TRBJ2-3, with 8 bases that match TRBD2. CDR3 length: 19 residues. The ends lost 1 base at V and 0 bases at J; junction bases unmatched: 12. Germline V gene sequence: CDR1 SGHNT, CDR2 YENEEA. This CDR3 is CASSLGAPPGLESTDTQYF. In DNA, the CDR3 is TGTGCCAGCAGCTTAGGAGCGCCCCCGGGACTAGAGAGCACAGATACGCAGTATTTT.

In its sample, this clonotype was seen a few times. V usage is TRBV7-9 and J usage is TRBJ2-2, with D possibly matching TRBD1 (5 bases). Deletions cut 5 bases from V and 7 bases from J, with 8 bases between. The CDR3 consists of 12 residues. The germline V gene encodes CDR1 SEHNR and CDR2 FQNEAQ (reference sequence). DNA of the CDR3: TGTGCCAGCAGCCCCCAGGGCGGGGAGCTGTTTTTT. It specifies CASSPQGGELFF.

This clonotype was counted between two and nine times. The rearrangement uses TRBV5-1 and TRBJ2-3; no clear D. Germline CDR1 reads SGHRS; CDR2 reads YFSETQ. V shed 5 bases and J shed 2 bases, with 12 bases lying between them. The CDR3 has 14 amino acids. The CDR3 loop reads CASRGPTTTDTQYF. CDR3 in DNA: TGCGCCAGCAGGGGCCCAACCACCACAGATACGCAGTATTTT.

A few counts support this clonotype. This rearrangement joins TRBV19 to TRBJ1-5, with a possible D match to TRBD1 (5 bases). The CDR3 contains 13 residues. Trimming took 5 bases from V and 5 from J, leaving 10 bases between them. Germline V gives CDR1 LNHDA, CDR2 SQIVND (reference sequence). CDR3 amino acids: CASSWGGDQPQHF. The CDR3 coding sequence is TGTGCCAGTAGTTGGGGAGGGGATCAGCCCCAGCATTTT.

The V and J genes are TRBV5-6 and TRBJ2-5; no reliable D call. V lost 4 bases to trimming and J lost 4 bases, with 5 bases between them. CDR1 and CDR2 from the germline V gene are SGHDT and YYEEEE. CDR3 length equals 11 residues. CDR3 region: CASSDRETQYF. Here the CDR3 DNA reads TGTGCCAGCAGCGATAGAGAGACCCAGTACTTC.

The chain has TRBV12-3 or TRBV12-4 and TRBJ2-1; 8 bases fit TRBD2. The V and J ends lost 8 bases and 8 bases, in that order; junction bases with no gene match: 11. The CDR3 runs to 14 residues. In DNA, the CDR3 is TGTGCCAGCTCGGGAGTAGCGGGGATGGATGAGCAGTTCTTC. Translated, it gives CASSGVAGMDEQFF.